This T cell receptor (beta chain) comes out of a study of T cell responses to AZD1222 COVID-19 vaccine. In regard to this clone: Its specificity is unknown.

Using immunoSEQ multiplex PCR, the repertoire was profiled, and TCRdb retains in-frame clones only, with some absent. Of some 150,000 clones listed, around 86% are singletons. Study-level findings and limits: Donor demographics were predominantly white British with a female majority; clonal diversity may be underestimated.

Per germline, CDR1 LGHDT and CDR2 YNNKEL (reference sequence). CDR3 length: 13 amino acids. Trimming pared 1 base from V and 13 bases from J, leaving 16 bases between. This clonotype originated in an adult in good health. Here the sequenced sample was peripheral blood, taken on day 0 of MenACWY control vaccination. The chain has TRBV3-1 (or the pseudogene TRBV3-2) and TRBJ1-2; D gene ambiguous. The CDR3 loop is CASSQGAVDRITF. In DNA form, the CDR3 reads TGTGCCAGCAGCCAAGGGGCAGTTGATAGGATCACCTTC.